One sample yielded the 4 T cell receptor beta chains listed below, sequenced in a study of beta chain features in type 1 diabetes. Reverse transcription of all isolated RNA meant that expressed TCRB transcripts were sequenced. Profiled with immunoSEQ multiplex PCR; TCRdb holds only in-frame clones, not every one. The repertoire has about 930,000 clones, roughly 17% of them found once; the top ten carry around 0.02%. Sequenced sample: naive CD4+ T cells from blood. All receptors come from a woman younger than 30 in good health.

This chain uses TRBV4-3 with TRBJ2-1, with TRBD2 identical over 9 bases. In germline, CDR1 is LGHNA, CDR2 YSLEER. This CDR3 spans 22 amino acids. The junction had 18 bases not matched to a gene; V was cut back by 0 bases and J by 0 bases. For the CDR3, the DNA is TGCGCCAGCAGCCAAGAACGGACGACTAGCGGAACCAGACATAGCTCCTACAATGAGCAGTTCTTC. Residues: CASSQERTTSGTRHSSYNEQFF.

This chain links TRBV7-9 with TRBJ2-5, with a possible D match to TRBD2 (5 bases). The end of the DNA fits TRBJ2-7 better, so the J call may be wrong. This CDR3 comprises 11 residues. CDR1 is SEHNR, CDR2 FQNEAQ, per germline (reference sequence). CDR3 region: CASSWAGEQYF. In nucleotides, the CDR3 is TGTGCCAGCAGCTGGGCGGGCGAGCAGTACTTC.

This clone was counted between two and nine times. A much larger clonotype is one base distant, so this may be a read error. The rearrangement uses TRBV4-3 and TRBJ2-5; D unresolved. The length of the CDR3 is 11 residues. Germline loops: CDR1 LGHNA, CDR2 YSLEER. Trimming removed 5 bases at V and 2 bases at J, with 3 bases between. The CDR3 DNA reads TGCGCCAGCAGCTTACAAGAGACCCAGTACTTC. Its translation is CASSLQETQYF.

Only a few counts were recorded for this clone. The rearrangement links TRBV28 to TRBJ2-1; 7 bases map to TRBD2. The V gene end was trimmed by 6 bases and the J gene end by 0 bases; junction bases not matched to a gene: 8. The CDR3 length is 16 residues. Germline V gene lookup returns CDR1 MDHEN and CDR2 SYDVKM. CDR3 DNA sequence: TGTGCCAGCAGGAAAGCGGGACTCGCCTCCTACAATGAGCAGTTCTTC. Its translation is CASRKAGLASYNEQFF.